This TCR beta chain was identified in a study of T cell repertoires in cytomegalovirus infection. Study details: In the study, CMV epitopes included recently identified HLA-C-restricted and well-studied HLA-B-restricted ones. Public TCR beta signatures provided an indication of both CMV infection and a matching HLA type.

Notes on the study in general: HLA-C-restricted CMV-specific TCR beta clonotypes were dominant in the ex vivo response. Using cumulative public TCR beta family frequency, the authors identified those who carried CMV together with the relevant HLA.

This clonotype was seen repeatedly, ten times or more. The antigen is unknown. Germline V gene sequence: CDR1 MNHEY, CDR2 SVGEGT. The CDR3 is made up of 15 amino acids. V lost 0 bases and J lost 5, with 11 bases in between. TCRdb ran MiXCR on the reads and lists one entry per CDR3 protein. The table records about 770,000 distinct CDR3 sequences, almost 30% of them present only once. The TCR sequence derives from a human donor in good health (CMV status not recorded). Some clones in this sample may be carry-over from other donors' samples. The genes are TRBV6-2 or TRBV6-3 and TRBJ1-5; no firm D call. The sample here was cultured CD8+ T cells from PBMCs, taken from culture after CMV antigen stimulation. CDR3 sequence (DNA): TGTGCCAGCAGTTACTCTCTCGGTGAAGATCAGCCCCAGCATTTT. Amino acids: CASSYSLGEDQPQHF.